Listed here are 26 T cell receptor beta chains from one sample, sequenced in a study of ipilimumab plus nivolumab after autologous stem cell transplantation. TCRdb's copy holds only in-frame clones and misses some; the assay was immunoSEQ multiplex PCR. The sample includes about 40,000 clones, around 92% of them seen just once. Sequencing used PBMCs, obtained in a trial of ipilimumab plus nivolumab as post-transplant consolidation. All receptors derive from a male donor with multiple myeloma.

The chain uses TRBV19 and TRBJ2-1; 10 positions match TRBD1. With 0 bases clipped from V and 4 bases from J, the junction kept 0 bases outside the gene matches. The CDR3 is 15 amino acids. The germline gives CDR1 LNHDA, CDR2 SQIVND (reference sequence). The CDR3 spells CASSIEGQGYNEQFF. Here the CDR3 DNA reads TGTGCCAGTAGTATAGAGGGACAGGGGTACAATGAGCAGTTCTTC.

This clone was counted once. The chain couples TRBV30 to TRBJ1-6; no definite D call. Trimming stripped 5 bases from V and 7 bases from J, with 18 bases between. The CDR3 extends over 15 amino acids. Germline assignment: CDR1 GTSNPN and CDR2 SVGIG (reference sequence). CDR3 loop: CAWRTAGVQNSPLHF. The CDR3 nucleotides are TGTGCCTGGCGTACCGCCGGGGTGCAGAATTCACCCCTCCACTTT.

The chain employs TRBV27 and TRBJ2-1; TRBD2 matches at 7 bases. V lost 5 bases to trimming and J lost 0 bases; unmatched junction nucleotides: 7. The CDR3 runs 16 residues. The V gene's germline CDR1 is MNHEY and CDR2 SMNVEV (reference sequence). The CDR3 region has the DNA TGTGCCAGCAGTCCACGAGCGGGGATCTCCTACAATGAGCAGTTCTTC. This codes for CASSPRAGISYNEQFF.

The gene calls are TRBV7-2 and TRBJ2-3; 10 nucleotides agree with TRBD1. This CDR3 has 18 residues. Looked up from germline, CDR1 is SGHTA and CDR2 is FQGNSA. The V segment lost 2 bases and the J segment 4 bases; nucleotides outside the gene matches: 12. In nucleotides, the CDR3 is TGTGCCAGCAGCTTAACCCTGACAGGGGGCCCTGCGGCAGATACGCAGTATTTT. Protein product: CASSLTLTGGPAADTQYF.

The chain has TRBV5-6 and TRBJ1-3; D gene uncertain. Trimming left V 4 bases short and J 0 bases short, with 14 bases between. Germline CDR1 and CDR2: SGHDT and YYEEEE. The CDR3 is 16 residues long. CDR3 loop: CASSAPGSSSGNTIYF. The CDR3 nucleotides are TGTGCCAGCAGCGCCCCCGGGTCCAGCTCTGGAAACACCATATATTTT.

The CDR3 coding sequence is TGTGCCAGTAGTATACCACACCGTGGGAATGAAAAACTGTTTTTT. It encodes CASSIPHRGNEKLFF. The genes are TRBV19 and TRBJ1-4, with D hard to call. Trimming stripped 2 bases from V and 5 bases from J, with 12 bases between. This CDR3 has 15 amino acids. Germline V gene data show CDR1 as LNHDA and CDR2 as SQIVND (reference sequence).

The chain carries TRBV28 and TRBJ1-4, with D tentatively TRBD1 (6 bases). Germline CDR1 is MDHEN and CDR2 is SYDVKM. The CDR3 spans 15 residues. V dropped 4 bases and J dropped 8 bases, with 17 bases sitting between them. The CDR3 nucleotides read TGTGCCAGCAGTTGGTCCGGGGGCGGACGGGAAAAACTGTTTTTT. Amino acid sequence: CASSWSGGGREKLFF.

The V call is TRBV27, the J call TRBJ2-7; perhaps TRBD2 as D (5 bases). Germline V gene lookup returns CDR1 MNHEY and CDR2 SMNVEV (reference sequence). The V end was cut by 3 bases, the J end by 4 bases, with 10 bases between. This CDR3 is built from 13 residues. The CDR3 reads CASSFSGLYEQYF. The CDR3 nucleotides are TGTGCCAGCAGTTTTTCGGGATTGTACGAGCAGTACTTC.

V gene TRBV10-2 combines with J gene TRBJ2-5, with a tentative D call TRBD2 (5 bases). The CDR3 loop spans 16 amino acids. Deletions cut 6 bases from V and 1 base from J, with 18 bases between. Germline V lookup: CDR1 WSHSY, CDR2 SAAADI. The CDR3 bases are TGCGCCAGCAGCTCCGCCTCTCTGGCGGGCCAAGAGACCCAGTACTTC. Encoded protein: CASSSASLAGQETQYF.

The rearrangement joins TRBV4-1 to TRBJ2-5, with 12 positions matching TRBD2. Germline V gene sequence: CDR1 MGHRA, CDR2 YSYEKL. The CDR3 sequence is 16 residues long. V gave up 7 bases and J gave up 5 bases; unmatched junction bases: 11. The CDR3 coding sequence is TGCGCCAGCAAACGACTAGCGGGGGCCGAGGGTGAGACCCAGTACTTC. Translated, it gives CASKRLAGAEGETQYF.

The CDR3 reads CASAKTDARGETQYF. CDR3 bases: TGCGCCAGCGCAAAAACGGACGCCCGGGGAGAGACCCAGTACTTC. J is TRBJ2-5 and V is TRBV4-1; tentative D call: TRBD2 (5 bases). Germline values: CDR1 MGHRA, CDR2 YSYEKL. The CDR3 consists of 15 residues. V lost 8 bases and J 4 bases, leaving 20 bases between the germline ends.

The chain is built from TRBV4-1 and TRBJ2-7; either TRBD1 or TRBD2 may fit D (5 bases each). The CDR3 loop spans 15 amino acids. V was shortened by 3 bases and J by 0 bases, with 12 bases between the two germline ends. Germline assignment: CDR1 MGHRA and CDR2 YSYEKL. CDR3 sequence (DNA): TGCGCCAGCAGCCACCGGGACCAGAGCTCCTACGAGCAGTACTTC. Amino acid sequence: CASSHRDQSSYEQYF.

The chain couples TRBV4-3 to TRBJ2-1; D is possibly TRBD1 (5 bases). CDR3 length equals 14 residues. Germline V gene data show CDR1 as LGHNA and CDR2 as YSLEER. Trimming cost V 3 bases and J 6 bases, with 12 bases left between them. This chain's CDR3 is CASSQLRQSNEQFF. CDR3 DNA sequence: TGCGCCAGCAGCCAGTTACGACAGAGCAATGAGCAGTTCTTC.

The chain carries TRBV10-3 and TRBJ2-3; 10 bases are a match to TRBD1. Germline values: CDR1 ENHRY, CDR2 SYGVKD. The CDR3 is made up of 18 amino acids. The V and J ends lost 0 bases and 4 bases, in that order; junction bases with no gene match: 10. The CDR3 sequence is CAISESGDRGGFADTQYF. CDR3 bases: TGTGCCATCAGTGAGTCTGGGGACAGGGGAGGATTCGCAGATACGCAGTATTTT.

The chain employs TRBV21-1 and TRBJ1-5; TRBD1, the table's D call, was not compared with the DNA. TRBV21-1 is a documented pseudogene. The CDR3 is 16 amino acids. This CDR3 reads CASSKATRYSNQPQHF. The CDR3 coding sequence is TGTGCCAGCAGCAAAGCGACACGGTATAGCAATCAGCCCCAGCATTTT.

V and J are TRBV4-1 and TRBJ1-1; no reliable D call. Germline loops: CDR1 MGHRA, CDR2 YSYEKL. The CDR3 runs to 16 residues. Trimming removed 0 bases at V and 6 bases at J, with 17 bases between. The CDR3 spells CASSQDEFEGGAEAFF. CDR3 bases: TGCGCCAGCAGCCAAGACGAGTTTGAGGGAGGCGCTGAAGCTTTCTTT.

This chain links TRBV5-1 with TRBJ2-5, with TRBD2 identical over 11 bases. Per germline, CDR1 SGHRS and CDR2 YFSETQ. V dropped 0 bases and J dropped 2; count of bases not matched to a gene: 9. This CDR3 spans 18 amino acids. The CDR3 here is CASSLGLAGGGGQETQYF. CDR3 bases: TGCGCCAGCAGCTTGGGCCTAGCGGGAGGAGGAGGGCAAGAGACCCAGTACTTC.

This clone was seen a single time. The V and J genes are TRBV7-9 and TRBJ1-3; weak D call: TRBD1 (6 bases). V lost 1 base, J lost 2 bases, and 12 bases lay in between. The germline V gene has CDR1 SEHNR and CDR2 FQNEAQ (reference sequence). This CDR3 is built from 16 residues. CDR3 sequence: CASSLGRGTAGNTIYF. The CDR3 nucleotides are TGTGCCAGCAGCTTAGGGAGGGGGACTGCTGGAAACACCATATATTTT.

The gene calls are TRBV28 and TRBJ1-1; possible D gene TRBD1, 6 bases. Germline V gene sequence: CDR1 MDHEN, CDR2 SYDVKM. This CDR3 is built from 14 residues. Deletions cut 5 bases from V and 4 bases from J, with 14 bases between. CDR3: CASSKQGTGTEAFF. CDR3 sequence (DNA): TGTGCCAGCAGTAAACAGGGAACGGGCACTGAAGCTTTCTTT.

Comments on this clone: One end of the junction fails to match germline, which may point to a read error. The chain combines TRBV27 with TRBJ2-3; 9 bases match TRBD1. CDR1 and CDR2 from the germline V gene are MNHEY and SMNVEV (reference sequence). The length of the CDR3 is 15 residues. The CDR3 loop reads CASRIQGAPTYTQYF. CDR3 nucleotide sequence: TGTGCCAGCAGGATACAGGGGGCACCCACATATACGCAGTATTTT.

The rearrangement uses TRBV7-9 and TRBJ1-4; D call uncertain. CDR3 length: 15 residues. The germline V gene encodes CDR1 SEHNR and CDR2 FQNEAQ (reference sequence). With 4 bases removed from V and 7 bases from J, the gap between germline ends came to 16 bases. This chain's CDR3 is CASSSDFGLGEKLFF. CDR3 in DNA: TGTGCCAGCAGCTCCGATTTTGGTCTAGGTGAAAAACTGTTTTTT.

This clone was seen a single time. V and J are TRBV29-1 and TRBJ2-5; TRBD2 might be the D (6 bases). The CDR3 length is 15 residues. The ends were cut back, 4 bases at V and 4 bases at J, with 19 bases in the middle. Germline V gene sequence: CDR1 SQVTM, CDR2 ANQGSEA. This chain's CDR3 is CSVGGVTRTGETQYF. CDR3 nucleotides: TGCAGCGTTGGGGGGGTGACTAGGACCGGAGAGACCCAGTACTTC.

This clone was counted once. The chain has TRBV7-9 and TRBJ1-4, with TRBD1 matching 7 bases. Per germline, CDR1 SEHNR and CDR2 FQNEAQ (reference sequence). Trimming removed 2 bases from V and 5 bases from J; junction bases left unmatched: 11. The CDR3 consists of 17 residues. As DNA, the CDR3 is TGTGCCAGCAGCTTATGGCCACAGGGGACACGGAATGAAAAACTGTTTTTT. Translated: CASSLWPQGTRNEKLFF.

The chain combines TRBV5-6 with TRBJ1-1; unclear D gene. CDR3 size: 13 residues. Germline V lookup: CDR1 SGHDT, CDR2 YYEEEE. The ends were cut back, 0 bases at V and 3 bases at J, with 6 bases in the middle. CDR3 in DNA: TGTGCCAGCAGCTTGGCCGGGTACACTGAAGCTTTCTTT. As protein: CASSLAGYTEAFF.

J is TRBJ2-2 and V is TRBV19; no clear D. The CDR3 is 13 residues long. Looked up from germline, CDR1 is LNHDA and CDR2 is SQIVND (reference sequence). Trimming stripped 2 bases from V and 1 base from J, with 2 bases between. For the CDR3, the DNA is TGTGCCAGTAGTATACTGAACACCGGGGAGCTGTTTTTT. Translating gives CASSILNTGELFF.

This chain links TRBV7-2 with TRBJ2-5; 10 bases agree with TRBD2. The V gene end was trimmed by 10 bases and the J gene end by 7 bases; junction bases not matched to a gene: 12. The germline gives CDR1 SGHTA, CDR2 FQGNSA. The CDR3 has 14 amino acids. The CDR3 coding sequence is TGTGCCACGAGACTAGCGGGCATTGAATTGACCCAGTACTTC. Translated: CATRLAGIELTQYF.